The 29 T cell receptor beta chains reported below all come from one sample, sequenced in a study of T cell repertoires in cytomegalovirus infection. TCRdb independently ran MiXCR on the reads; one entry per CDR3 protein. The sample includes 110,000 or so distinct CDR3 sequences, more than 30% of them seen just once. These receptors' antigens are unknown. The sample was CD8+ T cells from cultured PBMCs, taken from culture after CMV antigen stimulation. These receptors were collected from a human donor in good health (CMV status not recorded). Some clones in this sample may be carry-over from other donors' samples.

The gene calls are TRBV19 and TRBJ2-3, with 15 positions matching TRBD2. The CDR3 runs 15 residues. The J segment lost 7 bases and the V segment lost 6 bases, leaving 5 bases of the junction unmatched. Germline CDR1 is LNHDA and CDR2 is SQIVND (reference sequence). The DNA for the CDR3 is TGTGCCAGTAGCCCCGGGACTAGCGGGGGGCATACGCAGTATTTT. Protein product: CASSPGTSGGHTQYF.

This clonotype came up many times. The CDR3: CASSKRQGPYEQYF. The CDR3 nucleotides read TGTGCCAGCAGCAAGAGACAGGGACCCTACGAGCAGTACTTC. This sequence joins TRBV7-2 and TRBJ2-7; 7 nucleotides agree with TRBD1. The CDR3 has 14 residues. Trimming cost V 5 bases and J 2 bases; bases outside gene matches: 6. Germline V lookup: CDR1 SGHTA, CDR2 FQGNSA.

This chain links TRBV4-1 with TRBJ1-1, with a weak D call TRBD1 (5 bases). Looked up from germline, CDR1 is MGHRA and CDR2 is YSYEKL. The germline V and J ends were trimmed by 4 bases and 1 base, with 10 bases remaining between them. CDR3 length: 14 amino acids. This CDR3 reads CASSPETENTEAFF. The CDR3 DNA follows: TGCGCCAGCAGCCCAGAGACAGAGAACACTGAAGCTTTCTTT.

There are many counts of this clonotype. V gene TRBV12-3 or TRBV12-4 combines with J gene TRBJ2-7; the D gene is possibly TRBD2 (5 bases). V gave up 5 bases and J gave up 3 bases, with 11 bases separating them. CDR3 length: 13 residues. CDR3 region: CASSPTRVYEQYF. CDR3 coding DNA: TGTGCCAGCAGTCCAACTAGGGTCTACGAGCAGTACTTC.

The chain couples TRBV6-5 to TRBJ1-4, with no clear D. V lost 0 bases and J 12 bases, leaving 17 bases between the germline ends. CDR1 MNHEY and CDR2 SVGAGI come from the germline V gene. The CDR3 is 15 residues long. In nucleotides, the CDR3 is TGTGCCAGCAGTTACTCGGCAGGAGGCTTTGCGGAACTGTTTTTT. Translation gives CASSYSAGGFAELFF.

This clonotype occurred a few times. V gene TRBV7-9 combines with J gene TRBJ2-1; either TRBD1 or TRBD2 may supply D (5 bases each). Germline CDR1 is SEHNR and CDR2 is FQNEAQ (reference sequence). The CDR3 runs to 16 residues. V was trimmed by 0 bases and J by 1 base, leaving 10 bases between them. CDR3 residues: CASSLARERSYNEQFF. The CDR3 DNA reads TGTGCCAGCAGCTTAGCCAGGGAGCGGTCCTACAATGAGCAGTTCTTC.

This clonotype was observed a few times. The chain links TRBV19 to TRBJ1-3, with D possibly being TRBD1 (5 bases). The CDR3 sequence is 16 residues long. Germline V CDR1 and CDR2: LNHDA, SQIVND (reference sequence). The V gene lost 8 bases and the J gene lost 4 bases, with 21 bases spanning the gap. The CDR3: CASLKGGYEGGNTIYF. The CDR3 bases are TGTGCCAGTTTGAAAGGAGGATACGAGGGGGGAAACACCATATATTTT.

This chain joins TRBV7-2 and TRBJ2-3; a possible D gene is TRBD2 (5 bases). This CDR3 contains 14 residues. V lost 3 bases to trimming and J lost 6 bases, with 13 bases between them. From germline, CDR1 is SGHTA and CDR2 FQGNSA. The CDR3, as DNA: TGTGCCAGCAGCTTCGCGGGTAACTGGGATACGCAGTATTTT. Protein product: CASSFAGNWDTQYF.

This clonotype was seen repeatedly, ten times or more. CDR3 sequence (DNA): TGTGCCAGCAGCTTGTGGGGACAAGAGACCCAGTACTTC. Residues: CASSLWGQETQYF. The chain is built from TRBV7-2 and TRBJ2-5; D gene ambiguous. V gave up 3 bases and J gave up 2 bases, with 7 bases separating them. The germline V gene has CDR1 SGHTA and CDR2 FQGNSA. There are 13 residues in the CDR3. The full variable domain, rest sourced from reference TRBV7-2 and TRBJ2-5, is GAGVSQSPSNKVTEKGKDVELRCDPISGHTALYWYRQSLGQGLEFLIYFQGNSAPDKSGLPSDRFSAERTGGSVSTLTIQRTQQEDSAVYLCASSLWGQETQYFGPGTRLLVL.

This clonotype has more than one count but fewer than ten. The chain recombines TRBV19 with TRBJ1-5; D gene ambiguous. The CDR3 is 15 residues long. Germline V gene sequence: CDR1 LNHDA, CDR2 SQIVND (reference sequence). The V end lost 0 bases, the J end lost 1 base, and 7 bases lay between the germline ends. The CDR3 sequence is CASSIELISNQPQHF. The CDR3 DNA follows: TGTGCCAGTAGTATAGAACTGATAAGCAATCAGCCCCAGCATTTT.

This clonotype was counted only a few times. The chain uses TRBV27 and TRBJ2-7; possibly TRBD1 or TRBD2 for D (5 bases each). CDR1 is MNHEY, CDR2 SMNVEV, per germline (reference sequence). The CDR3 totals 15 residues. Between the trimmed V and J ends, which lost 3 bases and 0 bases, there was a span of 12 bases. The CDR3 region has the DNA TGTGCCAGCAGTTTTGGGGGAGCCTACTCCTACGAGCAGTACTTC. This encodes CASSFGGAYSYEQYF.

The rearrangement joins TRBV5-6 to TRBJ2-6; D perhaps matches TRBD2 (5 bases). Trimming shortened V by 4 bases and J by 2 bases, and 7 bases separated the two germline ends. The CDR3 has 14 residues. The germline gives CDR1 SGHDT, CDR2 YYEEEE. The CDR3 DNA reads TGTGCCAGCAGCCCGGGGACTGGGGCCAACGTCCTGACTTTC. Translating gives CASSPGTGANVLTF.

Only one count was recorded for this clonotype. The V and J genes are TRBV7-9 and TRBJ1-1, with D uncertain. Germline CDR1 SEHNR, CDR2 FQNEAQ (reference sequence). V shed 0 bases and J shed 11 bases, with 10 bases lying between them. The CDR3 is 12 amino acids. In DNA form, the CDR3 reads TGTGCCAGCAGCTTAGCGGTAGGGAAGGCTTTCTTT. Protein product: CASSLAVGKAFF.

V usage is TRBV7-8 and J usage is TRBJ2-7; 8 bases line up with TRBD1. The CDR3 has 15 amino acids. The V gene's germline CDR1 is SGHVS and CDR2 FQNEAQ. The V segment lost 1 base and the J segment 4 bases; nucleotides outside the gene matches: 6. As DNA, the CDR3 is TGTGCCAGCAGCTTAGGGACAGGGAGTATATACGAGCAGTACTTC. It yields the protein CASSLGTGSIYEQYF.

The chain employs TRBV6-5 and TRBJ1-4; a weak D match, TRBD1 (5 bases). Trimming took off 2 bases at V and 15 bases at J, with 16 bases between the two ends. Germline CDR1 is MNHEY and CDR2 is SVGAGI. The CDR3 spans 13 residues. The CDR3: CASSYTVGGLVFF. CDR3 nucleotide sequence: TGTGCCAGCAGTTACACGGTTGGGGGACTTGTGTTTTTT.

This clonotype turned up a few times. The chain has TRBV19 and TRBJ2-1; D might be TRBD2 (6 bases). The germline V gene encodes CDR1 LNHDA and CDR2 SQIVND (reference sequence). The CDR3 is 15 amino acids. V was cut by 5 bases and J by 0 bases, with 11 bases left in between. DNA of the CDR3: TGTGCCAGTAGTCGGGACTTGAGCTCCTACAATGAGCAGTTCTTC. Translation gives CASSRDLSSYNEQFF.

CDR3 DNA: TGTGCCAGCAGCGGAGACTCGGGTAGCAATCAGCCCCAGCATTTT. This sequence encodes CASSGDSGSNQPQHF. The V gene is TRBV7-8, the J gene TRBJ1-5; D ambiguous. Germline CDR1 and CDR2: SGHVS and FQNEAQ. Trimming stripped 5 bases from V and 0 bases from J, with 11 bases between. This CDR3 contains 15 residues.

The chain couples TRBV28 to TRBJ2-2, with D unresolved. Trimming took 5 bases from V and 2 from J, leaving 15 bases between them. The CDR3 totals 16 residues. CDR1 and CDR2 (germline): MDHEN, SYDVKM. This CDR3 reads CASSLPSLGNTGELFF. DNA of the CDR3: TGTGCCAGCAGTCTCCCAAGCCTTGGCAACACCGGGGAGCTGTTTTTT.

DNA of the CDR3: TGTGCCAGCAGTTACGTAGCGGGGGGGCAGACCGGGGAGCTGTTTTTT. Its protein product is CASSYVAGGQTGELFF. This sequence joins TRBV12-3 or TRBV12-4 and TRBJ2-2; 11 bases fit TRBD2. V shed 4 bases, J shed 5 bases, and the junction held 6 bases outside the gene matches. The CDR3 has 16 amino acids.

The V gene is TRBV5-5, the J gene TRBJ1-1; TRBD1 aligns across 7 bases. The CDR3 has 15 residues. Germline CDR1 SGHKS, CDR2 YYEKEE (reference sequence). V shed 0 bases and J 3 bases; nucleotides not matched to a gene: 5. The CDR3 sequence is CASSLGQGSDTEAFF. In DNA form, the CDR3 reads TGTGCCAGCAGCTTGGGACAGGGCTCTGACACTGAAGCTTTCTTT.

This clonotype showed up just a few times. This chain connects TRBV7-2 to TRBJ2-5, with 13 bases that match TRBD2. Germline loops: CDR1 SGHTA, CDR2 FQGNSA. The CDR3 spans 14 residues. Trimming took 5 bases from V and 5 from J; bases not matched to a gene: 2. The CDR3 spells CASSLTSGGETQYF. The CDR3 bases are TGTGCCAGCAGCCTGACTAGCGGGGGGGAGACCCAGTACTTC.

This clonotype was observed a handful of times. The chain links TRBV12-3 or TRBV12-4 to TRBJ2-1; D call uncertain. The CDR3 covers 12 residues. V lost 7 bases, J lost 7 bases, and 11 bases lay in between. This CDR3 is CASTEHWNEQFF. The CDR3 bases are TGTGCCAGCACCGAGCACTGGAATGAGCAGTTCTTC.

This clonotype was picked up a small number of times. The CDR3 nucleotides are TGTGCCAGCAGTGAATATTATGGCCCCAACACTGAAGCTTTCTTT. Protein product: CASSEYYGPNTEAFF. J is TRBJ1-1 and V is TRBV25-1; no clear D gene. CDR1 is MGHDK and CDR2 is SYGVNS in the germline V gene. V was cut by 0 bases and J by 2 bases, with 10 bases left in between. This CDR3 spans 15 amino acids.

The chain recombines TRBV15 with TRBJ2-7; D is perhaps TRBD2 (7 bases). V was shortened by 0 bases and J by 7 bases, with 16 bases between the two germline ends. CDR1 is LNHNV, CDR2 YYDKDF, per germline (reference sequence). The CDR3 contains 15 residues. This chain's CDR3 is CATSRDQAGAGEQYF. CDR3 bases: TGTGCCACCAGCAGAGATCAGGCGGGGGCGGGAGAGCAGTACTTC.

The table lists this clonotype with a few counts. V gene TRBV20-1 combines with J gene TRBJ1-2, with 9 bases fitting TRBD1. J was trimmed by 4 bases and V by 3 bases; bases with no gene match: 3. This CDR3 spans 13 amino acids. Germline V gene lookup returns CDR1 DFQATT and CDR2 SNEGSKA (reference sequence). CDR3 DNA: TGCAGTGCTAGCCACAGGGGGCCCTATGGCTACACCTTC. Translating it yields CSASHRGPYGYTF.

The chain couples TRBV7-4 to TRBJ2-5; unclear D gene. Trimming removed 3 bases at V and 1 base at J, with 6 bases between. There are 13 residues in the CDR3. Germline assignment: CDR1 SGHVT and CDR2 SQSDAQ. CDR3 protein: CASSLDPQETQYF. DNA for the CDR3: TGTGCCAGCAGCTTGGACCCCCAAGAGACCCAGTACTTC. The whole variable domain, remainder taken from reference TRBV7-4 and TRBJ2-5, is GAGVSQSPRYKVAKRGRDVALRCDSISGHVTLYWYRQTLGQGSEVLTYSQSDAQRDKSGRPSGRFSAERPERSVSTLKIQRTEQGDSAVYLCASSLDPQETQYFGPGTRLLVL.

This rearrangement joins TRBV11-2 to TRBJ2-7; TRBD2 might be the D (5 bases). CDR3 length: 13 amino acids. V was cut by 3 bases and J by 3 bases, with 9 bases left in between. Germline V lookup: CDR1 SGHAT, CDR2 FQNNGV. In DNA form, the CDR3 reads TGTGCCAGCAGCTTCTTCCGGGGCTACGAGCAGTACTTC. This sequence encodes CASSFFRGYEQYF.

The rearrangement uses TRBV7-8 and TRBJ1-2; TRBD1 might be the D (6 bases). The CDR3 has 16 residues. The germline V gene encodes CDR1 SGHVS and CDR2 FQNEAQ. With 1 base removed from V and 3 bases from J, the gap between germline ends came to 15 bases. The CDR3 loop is CASSLVEGGVYYGYTF. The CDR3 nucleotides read TGTGCCAGCAGCTTAGTAGAGGGGGGGGTCTACTATGGCTACACCTTC.

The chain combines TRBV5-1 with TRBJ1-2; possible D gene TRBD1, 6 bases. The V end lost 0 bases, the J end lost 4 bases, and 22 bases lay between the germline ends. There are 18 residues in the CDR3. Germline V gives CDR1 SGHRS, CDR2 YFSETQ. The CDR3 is CASSLVRGPLDSSYGYTF. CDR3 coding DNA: TGCGCCAGCAGCTTGGTCCGGGGGCCCCTGGACAGCTCCTATGGCTACACCTTC. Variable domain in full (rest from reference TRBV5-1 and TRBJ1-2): KAGVTQTPRYLIKTRGQQVTLSCSPISGHRSVSWYQQTPGQGLQFLFEYFSETQRNKGNFPGRFSGRQFSNSRSEMNVSTLELGDSALYLCASSLVRGPLDSSYGYTFGSGTRLTVV.